This T cell receptor (beta chain) was recorded in a study of cytomegalovirus exposure and HLA in healthy donors. 13 Jbeta primers and 60 Vbeta primers were used for the PCR. Data came from immunoSEQ multiplex PCR; TCRdb stores just in-frame clones and leaves some out. Of some 150,000 clones detected, around nine tenths appear once; the ten largest clones hold less than 5.5%. Trimming removed 3 bases from V and 3 bases from J; junction bases left unmatched: 3. This CDR3 has 14 amino acids. From germline, CDR1 is GTSNPN and CDR2 SVGIG (reference sequence). The TCR sequence derives from a young woman in good health and CMV-seronegative. The rearrangement joins TRBV30 to TRBJ2-7; 12 nucleotides align to TRBD1. Input material: PBMCs. The CDR3 bases are TGTGCCTGGAGCGGGGACAGGGGGCTCTACGAGCAGTACTTC. Translating gives CAWSGDRGLYEQYF.